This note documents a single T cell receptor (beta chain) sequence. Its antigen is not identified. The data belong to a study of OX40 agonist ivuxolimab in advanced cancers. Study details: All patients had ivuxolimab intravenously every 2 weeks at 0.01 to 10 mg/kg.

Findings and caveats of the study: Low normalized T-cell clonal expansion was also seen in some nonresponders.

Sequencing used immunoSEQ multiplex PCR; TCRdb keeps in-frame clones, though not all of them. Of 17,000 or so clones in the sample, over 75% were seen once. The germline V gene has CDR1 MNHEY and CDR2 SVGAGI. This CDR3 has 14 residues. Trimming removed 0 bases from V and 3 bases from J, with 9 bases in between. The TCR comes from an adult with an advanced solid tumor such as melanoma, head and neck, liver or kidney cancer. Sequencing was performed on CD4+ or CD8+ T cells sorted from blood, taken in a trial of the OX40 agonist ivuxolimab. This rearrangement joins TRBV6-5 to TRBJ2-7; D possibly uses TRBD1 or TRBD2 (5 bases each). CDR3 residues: CASSYSPGSYEQYF. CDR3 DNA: TGTGCCAGCAGTTACTCGCCAGGGAGCTACGAGCAGTACTTC.